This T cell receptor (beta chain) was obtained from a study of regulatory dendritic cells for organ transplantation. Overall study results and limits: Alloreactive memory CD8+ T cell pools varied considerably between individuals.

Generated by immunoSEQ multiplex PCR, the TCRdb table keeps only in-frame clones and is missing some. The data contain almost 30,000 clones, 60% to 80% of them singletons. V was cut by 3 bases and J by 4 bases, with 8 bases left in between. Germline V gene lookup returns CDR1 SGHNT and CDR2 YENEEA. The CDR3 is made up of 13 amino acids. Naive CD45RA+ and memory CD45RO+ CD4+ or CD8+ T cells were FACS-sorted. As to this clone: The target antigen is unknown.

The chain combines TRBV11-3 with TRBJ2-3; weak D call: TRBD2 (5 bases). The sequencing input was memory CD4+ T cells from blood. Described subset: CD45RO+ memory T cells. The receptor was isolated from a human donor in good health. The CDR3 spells CASSFPGADTQYF. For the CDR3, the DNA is TGTGCCAGCAGCTTCCCCGGGGCAGATACGCAGTATTTT.